A selection of T cell receptor beta chains follows, all from one sample in a study of blood T cells in healthy people across ages. MiXCR was run by TCRdb on the 5' RACE reads, yielding one entry per CDR3 protein. The profile covers roughly 900,000 distinct CDR3 sequences, with roughly 50% appearing a single time and around 15% taken by the ten largest. Source material: blood. The receptors were sampled from a man aged 25-45 years in good health. Both conserved end residues are part of each CDR3. D genes are given only for firm matches. The size entry is marked missing in some rows and otherwise reads once, few, many or a size class.

d_gene,abundance,v_gene,j_gene,CDR3aa,CDR3nt
.,many,TRBV20-1,TRBJ1-2,CSARGAAEQYGYTF,TGCAGTGCTAGAGGGGCAGCGGAACAGTATGGCTACACCTTC
.,.,TRBV3-1,TRBJ2-5,CASSQGATARETQYF,TGTGCCAGCAGCCAAGGGGCAACAGCCCGAGAGACCCAGTACTTC
TRBD2,once,TRBV29-1,TRBJ2-3,CSVAGVASGREGSGTDTQYF,TGCAGCGTTGCAGGTGTCGCTAGCGGGAGAGAGGGCTCGGGCACAGATACGCAGTATTTT
TRBD2,once,TRBV2,TRBJ2-7,CASSEMRGGPYEQYF,TGTGCCAGCAGTGAAATGAGGGGAGGGCCCTACGAGCAGTACTTC
.,.,TRBV28,TRBJ2-5,CASSPPGFLLETQYF,TGTGCCAGCAGCCCCCCGGGATTCCTGCTGGAGACCCAGTACTTC
.,.,TRBV18,TRBJ2-7,CASSPTSQTGRKIEQYF,TGTGCCAGCTCACCTACCTCCCAGACAGGCCGGAAGATCGAGCAGTACTTC
TRBD1,.,TRBV7-2,TRBJ1-1,CASSLDSGGTVNTEAFF,TGTGCCAGCAGCTTAGACTCGGGAGGGACAGTCAACACTGAAGCTTTCTTT
TRBD2,.,TRBV28,TRBJ2-7,CASISPGAGVHNEQYF,TGTGCCAGCATTTCCCCTGGGGCGGGGGTCCACAATGAGCAGTACTTC
.,few,TRBV5-1,TRBJ1-5,CASSLAPGSNQPQHF,TGCGCCAGCAGCTTGGCCCCCGGGAGCAATCAGCCCCAGCATTTT
.,few,TRBV4-2,TRBJ1-1,CASSQASGNTEAFF,TGTGCCAGCAGCCAAGCTTCCGGGAACACTGAAGCTTTCTTT
TRBD1,few,TRBV7-2,TRBJ2-3,CASSPDRALTDTQYF,TGTGCCAGCAGCCCGGACAGGGCCCTTACAGATACGCAGTATTTT
TRBD1,few,TRBV5-1,TRBJ2-6,CASSLTGGGSGANVLTF,TGCGCCAGCAGCTTGACAGGGGGCGGGTCTGGGGCCAACGTCCTGACTTTC
.,.,TRBV5-6,TRBJ2-7,CASSLGASNYEQYF,TGTGCCAGCAGCTTGGGGGCCTCAAACTACGAGCAGTACTTC
.,.,TRBV3-1,TRBJ2-7,CASSHSAPNEQYF,TGTGCCAGCAGCCATTCGGCTCCGAATGAGCAGTACTTC
.,few,TRBV20-1,TRBJ2-4,CSAPGQGGKNIQYF,TGCAGTGCTCCCGGACAGGGAGGGAAAAACATTCAGTACTTC
TRBD1,.,TRBV11-2,TRBJ2-1,CASSPSSPGTGSEQFF,TGTGCCAGCAGCCCATCAAGTCCCGGGACAGGTTCTGAGCAGTTCTTC
.,.,TRBV28,TRBJ1-2,CAGSLAGAYYGYTF,TGTGCCGGCAGTTTAGCAGGGGCTTACTATGGCTACACCTTC
.,.,TRBV9,TRBJ2-3,CASSATAISTDTQYF,TGTGCCAGCAGCGCGACAGCTATTAGCACAGATACGCAGTATTTT
TRBD1,few,TRBV12-3/TRBV12-4,TRBJ2-7,CASSLAGQGRAYEQYF,TGTGCCAGCAGTTTAGCGGGACAGGGGAGAGCCTACGAGCAGTACTTC
.,once,TRBV28,TRBJ1-5,CASSTYRDPNQPQHF,TGTGCCAGCAGTACCTACAGGGATCCCAATCAGCCCCAGCATTTT
.,.,TRBV20-1,TRBJ2-7,CSASWESYEQYF,TGCAGTGCTAGTTGGGAGTCCTACGAGCAGTACTTC
.,.,TRBV6-5,TRBJ2-7,CASSYRDSGYEQYF,TGTGCTAGCAGCTACCGTGACAGCGGGTACGAGCAGTACTTC
.,.,TRBV7-9,TRBJ1-6,CAGSGDSGSPLHF,TGTGCCGGCAGCGGGGACTCGGGTTCACCCCTCCACTTT
.,few,TRBV20-1,TRBJ2-5,CSAREGGLLKTQYF,TGCAGTGCTAGAGAGGGGGGGCTTCTAAAGACCCAGTACTTC
.,.,TRBV5-5,TRBJ2-1,CASSLDSIQFSMEQFF,TGTGCCAGCAGCTTGGATAGTATCCAGTTCTCCATGGAGCAGTTCTTC
.,.,TRBV5-1,TRBJ2-5,CASSLRAGRETQYF,TGCGCCAGCAGCCTTCGGGCCGGACGGGAGACCCAGTACTTC
.,.,TRBV24-1,TRBJ1-4,CATRDGTDTLFF,TGTGCCACCAGGGACGGGACCGACACGCTGTTTTTT
.,.,TRBV7-6,TRBJ2-5,CASSGQGRQETQYF,TGTGCCAGCAGCGGGCAGGGGCGACAAGAGACCCAGTACTTC
.,few,TRBV29-1,TRBJ2-7,CSVGELHEQYF,TGCAGCGTTGGAGAATTGCACGAGCAGTACTTC
.,.,TRBV6-5,TRBJ1-1,CASSYFQNTEAFF,TGTGCCAGCAGTTACTTCCAGAACACTGAAGCTTTCTTT
TRBD1,.,TRBV5-1,TRBJ2-7,CASSLGRGLNYEQYF,TGCGCCAGCAGCTTGGGCAGGGGGTTAAACTACGAGCAGTACTTC
.,few,TRBV4-1,TRBJ1-6,CASSQDRPGTNSPLHF,TGCGCCAGCAGCCAAGATCGACCGGGAACTAATTCACCCCTCCACTTT
.,.,TRBV28,TRBJ2-5,CASSWHGVTATIGGYF,TGTGCCAGCAGTTGGCACGGGGTGACAGCTACGATTGGCGGGTACTTC
.,few,TRBV6-1,TRBJ2-3,CASSEPDTRVYEYF,TGTGCCAGCAGTGAACCGGATACTAGGGTTTATGAGTATTTT
TRBD1,.,TRBV20-1,TRBJ2-7,CSALRDRATYEQYF,TGCAGTGCTCTCCGGGACAGGGCGACCTACGAGCAGTACTTC
.,.,TRBV20-1,TRBJ1-2,CSARIREDGYTF,TGCAGTGCTAGGATCAGGGAAGACGGCTACACCTTC
.,.,TRBV7-2,TRBJ2-1,CASSLVRGGNEQFF,TGTGCCAGCAGCTTAGTACGCGGTGGGAATGAGCAGTTCTTC